The 27 T cell receptor beta chains below all came from one sample that was sequenced in a study of identical twins. One entry per CDR3 protein results from TCRdb running MiXCR on the 5' RACE reads. The sample holds 520,000 or so distinct CDR3 sequences, less than 25% seen once. These same data were also listed under a study on T cells expressing NK-cell markers.

Sequenced input: CD4+ T cells sorted from blood. The receptors stem from a young woman in good health.

The chain employs TRBV6-2 or TRBV6-3 and TRBJ2-1; maybe TRBD2 (6 bases). The CDR3 is 12 residues long. V lost 6 bases to trimming and J lost 6 bases, with 9 bases between them. Per the germline V gene, CDR1 is MNHEY and CDR2 is SVGEGT. CDR3 nucleotides: TGTGCCAGCAGGCGACTAGTCAATGAGCAGTTCTTC. This codes for CASRRLVNEQFF.

The genes are TRBV29-1 and TRBJ2-7; 8 bases are a match to TRBD1. Germline V gene lookup returns CDR1 SQVTM and CDR2 ANQGSEA. The CDR3 length is 12 residues. V shed 5 bases and J 7 bases; nucleotides not matched to a gene: 7. In DNA form, the CDR3 reads TGCAGCGTTTGGCAGGGGGCTCGTGAGCAGTACTTC. It specifies CSVWQGAREQYF.

This sequence joins TRBV7-9 and TRBJ2-7, with D unresolved. The CDR3 length is 12 residues. Germline assignment: CDR1 SEHNR and CDR2 FQNEAQ (reference sequence). V lost 7 bases to trimming and J lost 6 bases, with 13 bases between them. The CDR3 is CASTTGRREQYF. The CDR3 region has the DNA TGTGCCAGCACTACCGGAAGGCGCGAGCAGTACTTC.

The chain carries TRBV5-6 and TRBJ2-1, with TRBD2 matching over 12 bases. Trimming took 4 bases from V and 12 from J; bases not matched to a gene: 17. Per germline, CDR1 SGHDT and CDR2 YYEEEE. The CDR3 totals 17 residues. CDR3 sequence (DNA): TGTGCCAGCAGCGCGACTAGCGGGAGCTCAAGGGGGCGCGGGCAGTTCTTC. It specifies CASSATSGSSRGRGQFF. The full variable domain, completed using reference TRBV5-6 and TRBJ2-1, is DAGVTQSPTHLIKTRGQQVTLRCSPKSGHDTVSWYQQALGQGPQFIFQYYEEEERQRGNFPDRFSGHQFPNYSSELNVNALLLGDSALYLCASSATSGSSRGRGQFFGPGTRLTVL.

There are a few counts of this clonotype. The gene calls are TRBV7-9 and TRBJ1-5; no definite D call. Trimming pared 5 bases from V and 10 bases from J, leaving 12 bases between. The germline V gene encodes CDR1 SEHNR and CDR2 FQNEAQ (reference sequence). CDR3 length: 12 residues. The CDR3 DNA sequence: TGTGCCAGCAGCCCCGACATTCTCCCCCAGCATTTT. Protein product: CASSPDILPQHF.

The V gene is TRBV5-5, the J gene TRBJ2-3; 7 nucleotides align to TRBD2. Trimming cost V 0 bases and J 3 bases; bases outside gene matches: 13. Germline CDR1 is SGHKS and CDR2 is YYEKEE (reference sequence). This CDR3 has 18 amino acids. CDR3 loop: CASSLGPWVSRETDTQYF. DNA for the CDR3: TGTGCCAGCAGCTTGGGCCCCTGGGTATCGCGGGAGACAGATACGCAGTATTTT.

The chain has TRBV29-1 and TRBJ2-7; unclear D gene. CDR3 length: 12 residues. Germline CDR1 reads SQVTM; CDR2 reads ANQGSEA. V shed 4 bases and J shed 5 bases, with 12 bases lying between them. DNA of the CDR3: TGCAGCGTTGTCAGGAGTTCCAACGAGCAGTACTTC. This gives the protein CSVVRSSNEQYF.

V is TRBV3-1 and J is TRBJ1-5; D gene ambiguous. Trimming left V 1 base short and J 6 bases short, with 10 bases between. The germline gives CDR1 LGHDT, CDR2 YNNKEL (reference sequence). This CDR3 region has 14 residues. The CDR3 bases are TGTGCCAGCAGCCAAGGGGGAAGTGGTCAGCCCCAGCATTTT. This gives the protein CASSQGGSGQPQHF.

This clonotype was found a few times. The chain joins TRBV6-1 to TRBJ1-2, with 10 bases aligning to TRBD1. This CDR3 comprises 15 residues. The ends lost 2 bases at V and 6 bases at J; junction bases unmatched: 6. In germline, CDR1 is MNHNS, CDR2 SASEGT. The CDR3 DNA follows: TGTGCCAGCAGTGAAATGGGACAGGGGACGCATGGCTACACCTTC. Its protein is CASSEMGQGTHGYTF.

The chain couples TRBV5-1 to TRBJ2-7; D uncertain. Germline V lookup: CDR1 SGHRS, CDR2 YFSETQ. There are 15 residues in the CDR3. The V end lost 2 bases, the J end lost 0 bases, and 12 bases lay between the germline ends. The CDR3 DNA reads TGCGCCAGCAGCTTAGACGGCTATTTCTCCTACGAGCAGTACTTC. Translated, it gives CASSLDGYFSYEQYF.

This chain joins TRBV7-3 and TRBJ1-1, with 9 bases lining up with TRBD1. CDR1 is SGHTA, CDR2 FQGTGA, per germline. The junction had 10 bases not matched to a gene; V was cut back by 5 bases and J by 3 bases. CDR3 size: 16 residues. The CDR3 loop reads CASSMTGTGLHTEAFF. CDR3 nucleotides: TGTGCCAGCAGCATGACCGGGACAGGGTTACACACTGAAGCTTTCTTT. Full variable domain (missing parts from reference TRBV7-3 and TRBJ1-1): GAGVSQTPSNKVTEKGKYVELRCDPISGHTALYWYRQSLGQGPEFLIYFQGTGAADDSGLPNDRFFAVRPEGSVSTLKIQRTERGDSAVYLCASSMTGTGLHTEAFFGQGTRLTVV.

The rearrangement uses TRBV6-2 or TRBV6-3 and TRBJ2-1, with TRBD2 matching over 9 bases. CDR1 is MNHEY and CDR2 is SVGEGT in the germline V gene. This CDR3 has 16 residues. With V trimmed by 5 bases and J by 10 bases, 15 bases remained unmatched. The CDR3 nucleotides read TGTGCCAGCAGTGTAATAGCGGGAGTGCCCGAGGCGGAGCAGTTCTTC. Amino acids: CASSVIAGVPEAEQFF.

This clonotype was picked up a small number of times. The rearrangement links TRBV20-1 to TRBJ2-7, with 7 positions matching TRBD1. This CDR3 has 15 residues. The V gene end was trimmed by 5 bases and the J gene end by 2 bases; junction bases not matched to a gene: 12. Germline CDR1 is DFQATT and CDR2 is SNEGSKA (reference sequence). CDR3 in amino acids: CSAGVRQGVTYEQYF. Here the CDR3 DNA reads TGCAGTGCTGGTGTCCGACAGGGCGTCACCTACGAGCAGTACTTC.

This sequence joins TRBV7-2 and TRBJ2-3; 14 positions agree with TRBD2. The CDR3 extends over 17 amino acids. V lost 4 bases and J lost 3; bases outside the gene matches: 6. Germline assignment: CDR1 SGHTA and CDR2 FQGNSA. In DNA form, the CDR3 reads TGTGCCAGCAGCTCAGGGACTAGCGGGAGTAGGACAGATACGCAGTATTTT. Encoded protein: CASSSGTSGSRTDTQYF.

The chain combines TRBV2 with TRBJ1-4, with unresolved D. The V gene's germline CDR1 is SNHLY and CDR2 FYNNEI. The CDR3 covers 17 residues. V shed 2 bases and J shed 0 bases, with 13 bases lying between them. CDR3 sequence reads: CASSEPGLYATNEKLFF. The CDR3 DNA reads as TGTGCCAGCAGTGAACCCGGACTCTACGCAACTAATGAAAAACTGTTTTTT.

CDR3 region: CASRRASGRVNEQFF. The CDR3 coding sequence is TGTGCCAGCAGGAGGGCTAGCGGGAGGGTTAATGAGCAGTTCTTC. The rearrangement links TRBV7-8 to TRBJ2-1, with 12 bases matching TRBD2. V lost 6 bases and J lost 7; bases outside the gene matches: 7. In germline, CDR1 is SGHVS, CDR2 FQNEAQ. This CDR3 is built from 15 residues. Filled out from reference TRBV7-8 and TRBJ2-1, the complete variable domain reads GAGVSQSPRYKVAKRGQDVALRCDPISGHVSLFWYQQALGQGPEFLTYFQNEAQLDKSGLPSDRFFAERPEGSVSTLKIQRTQQEDSAVYLCASRRASGRVNEQFFGPGTRLTVL.

CDR3 DNA: TGCGCCAGCAGCCCAGGGACATCCCGGGTCCACGAGCAGTACTTC. This sequence encodes CASSPGTSRVHEQYF. This chain uses TRBV5-1 with TRBJ2-7; a weak D match, TRBD1 (6 bases). Deletions cut 4 bases from V and 5 bases from J, with 19 bases between. CDR1 SGHRS and CDR2 YFSETQ come from the germline V gene. The CDR3 covers 15 residues.

The chain joins TRBV10-3 to TRBJ1-1; tentative D call: TRBD1 (6 bases). This CDR3 spans 12 amino acids. Germline CDR1 and CDR2: ENHRY and SYGVKD. Trimming took 8 bases from V and 4 from J, leaving 11 bases between them. The CDR3 sequence: CAIAKGVTEAFF. CDR3 DNA: TGTGCCATCGCCAAGGGGGTCACTGAAGCTTTCTTT.

This clonotype was detected only a few times. This chain uses TRBV20-1 with TRBJ2-2, with D maybe TRBD2 (6 bases). The CDR3 has 12 amino acids. CDR1 DFQATT and CDR2 SNEGSKA come from the germline V gene (reference sequence). V was pared by 6 bases and J by 6 bases, with 11 bases between. This chain's CDR3 is CSAKRVSGELFF. CDR3 bases: TGCAGTGCCAAGCGGGTTTCCGGGGAGCTGTTTTTT.

This clonotype showed up just a few times. The chain employs TRBV20-1 and TRBJ2-1; 12 nucleotides line up with TRBD2. Unmatched junction bases numbered 19, after V lost 6 bases and J lost 4 bases. Germline V gene lookup returns CDR1 DFQATT and CDR2 SNEGSKA (reference sequence). The CDR3 consists of 19 residues. The CDR3 is CSAVQLASGRDLGYNEQFF. In DNA, the CDR3 is TGCAGTGCCGTCCAGCTGGCTAGCGGGAGGGATCTCGGATACAATGAGCAGTTCTTC.

This clonotype was seen more than once but under ten times. The rearrangement links TRBV7-8 to TRBJ2-1; the match to TRBD2 covers 14 bases. The CDR3 is made up of 16 amino acids. After removal of 5 bases from V and 4 bases from J, the junction contained 4 bases not matched to a gene. The germline V gene has CDR1 SGHVS and CDR2 FQNEAQ. CDR3 nucleotide sequence: TGTGCCAGCAGCAAACGACTAGCGGGGGGGTACAATGAGCAGTTCTTC. Protein: CASSKRLAGGYNEQFF.

This clonotype occurred many times. This rearrangement joins TRBV21-1 to TRBJ2-1; TRBD2, as called in the table, went unchecked against the DNA. TRBV21-1 is shown as a pseudogene. The CDR3 is 17 residues long. The CDR3 nucleotides read TGTGCCAGCAGCAGGCCCCCCGGGGCCAGCTCCTACAATGAGCAGTTCTTC. It is translated as CASSRPPGASSYNEQFF.

V gene TRBV6-5 combines with J gene TRBJ2-7; D is possibly TRBD1 (6 bases). The CDR3 covers 14 residues. V lost 0 bases and J 4 bases, leaving 10 bases between the germline ends. The germline CDR1 and CDR2 sequences are MNHEY and SVGAGI. The CDR3 DNA reads TGTGCCAGCAGTTACTCCAGGGACATTTACGAGCAGTACTTC. Residues: CASSYSRDIYEQYF.

This clonotype showed up just a few times. The chain combines TRBV14 with TRBJ2-1; a possible D gene is TRBD2 (6 bases). V dropped 4 bases and J dropped 4 bases, with 11 bases sitting between them. CDR1 is SGHDN and CDR2 is FVKESK in the germline V gene. The CDR3 length is 14 residues. This chain's CDR3 is CASSLSGRYNEQFF. The CDR3 nucleotides are TGTGCCAGCAGCCTTTCAGGGAGGTACAATGAGCAGTTCTTC. Full variable domain (missing parts from reference TRBV14 and TRBJ2-1): EAGVTQFPSHSVIEKGQTVTLRCDPISGHDNLYWYRRVMGKEIKFLLHFVKESKQDESGMPNNRFLAERTGGTYSTLKVQPAELEDSGVYFCASSLSGRYNEQFFGPGTRLTVL.

This clonotype was seen repeatedly, ten times or more. The gene calls are TRBV6-1 and TRBJ2-7, with 13 bases identical to TRBD2. The CDR3 totals 15 residues. CDR1 is MNHNS and CDR2 is SASEGT in the germline V gene. J lost 4 bases, V lost 6 bases, and 6 bases had no gene match. As DNA, the CDR3 is TGTGCCAGCAGCCCAGGGACTAGCGGGACGTACGAGCAGTACTTC. It yields the protein CASSPGTSGTYEQYF.

This clonotype has just a few counts. The V gene is TRBV5-1, the J gene TRBJ1-1; TRBD1 matches 7 bases. The CDR3 contains 15 residues. Trimming at V came to 5 bases and at J to 1 base, leaving 8 bases not matched to a gene. Germline V lookup: CDR1 SGHRS, CDR2 YFSETQ. The CDR3 nucleotides read TGCGCCAGCAGTTACGGACAGGCCCAGAACACTGAAGCTTTCTTT. Translation: CASSYGQAQNTEAFF.

The chain carries TRBV18 and TRBJ1-4; D uncertain. Germline-derived CDR1 and CDR2 are KGHSH and LQKENI. This CDR3 spans 14 amino acids. V lost 3 bases and J lost 0, with 5 bases in between. CDR3 loop: CASSPQTTNEKLFF. CDR3 in DNA: TGTGCCAGCTCACCGCAGACAACTAATGAAAAACTGTTTTTT. Complete variable domain (other parts from reference TRBV18 and TRBJ1-4): NAGVMQNPRHLVRRRGQEARLRCSPMKGHSHVYWYRQLPEEGLKFMVYLQKENIIDESGMPKERFSAEFPKEGPSILRIQQVVRGDSAAYFCASSPQTTNEKLFFGSGTQLSVL.